The 25 T cell receptor beta chains below come from one sample, sequenced in a study of naive and memory T cell subsets. Study-level findings and limits: Possibly reflecting memory cells re-expressing CD45RA, a few larger clonotypes occurred in naive repertoires, especially CD8.

The beta constant-region primer was an equimolar mix of two oligonucleotides covering TRBC1 and TRBC2. Four rounds of PCR amplified the ligated cDNA using nested alpha and beta constant-region primers plus SP2. TCRdb re-derived calls from the UMI-ligation and nested PCR reads in MiXCR, one entry per CDR3 protein. The sample holds around 140,000 distinct CDR3 sequences, 20% to 25% seen once. These receptors lack a known antigen. Sequencing was done on a sample of naive CD4+ T cells from blood. These receptors came from a human donor in good health.

The chain couples TRBV6-5 to TRBJ1-2, with a tentative D call TRBD1 (5 bases). This CDR3 has 15 residues. The germline gives CDR1 MNHEY, CDR2 SVGAGI. The V end was cut by 5 bases, the J end by 7 bases, with 20 bases between. The DNA of the CDR3 is TGTGCCAGCAGTCCTCCCCTCGTGAGGGGAGGTGGCTACACCTTC. Protein sequence: CASSPPLVRGGGYTF.

V usage is TRBV5-1 and J usage is TRBJ2-5, with 9 positions matching TRBD2. The CDR3 has 18 residues. V was pared by 4 bases and J by 2 bases, with 15 bases of the junction left unmatched. CDR1 and CDR2 from the germline V gene are SGHRS and YFSETQ. The CDR3 loop is CASSPGVGGRAGQETQYF. CDR3 sequence (DNA): TGCGCCAGCAGCCCTGGTGTTGGCGGGAGGGCCGGGCAAGAGACCCAGTACTTC.

The chain combines TRBV15 with TRBJ1-5; 8 bases agree with TRBD1. This CDR3 comprises 15 residues. V was clipped by 2 bases and J by 3 bases; unmatched bases: 3. Germline CDR1 is LNHNV and CDR2 is YYDKDF (reference sequence). The CDR3 loop reads CATSRTGQANQPQHF. CDR3 coding DNA: TGTGCCACCAGCAGAACGGGACAGGCCAATCAGCCCCAGCATTTT.

This clonotype has a handful of counts. The CDR3 nucleotides read TGTGCCAGCAATGGACAGAGCACGCCCTACGAGCAGTACTTC. It codes for CASNGQSTPYEQYF. This chain uses TRBV25-1 with TRBJ2-7; D might be TRBD1 (6 bases). The CDR3 has 14 amino acids. V lost 7 bases, J lost 2 bases, and 15 bases lay in between. The germline gives CDR1 MGHDK, CDR2 SYGVNS.

The chain combines TRBV29-1 with TRBJ2-3; the D is unclear. CDR1 and CDR2 (germline): SQVTM, ANQGSEA. Trimming took 6 bases from V and 6 from J, leaving 25 bases between them. The CDR3 has 16 residues. The CDR3 DNA reads TGCAGCGTGGTTACGGGCGACGCCTTGGCCGCTGATACGCAGTATTTT. It is translated as CSVVTGDALAADTQYF.

The chain is built from TRBV6-5 and TRBJ2-1; a weak D match, TRBD2 (5 bases). The germline V gene has CDR1 MNHEY and CDR2 SVGAGI. V was trimmed by 2 bases and J by 0 bases, leaving 8 bases between them. This CDR3 is built from 15 residues. CDR3 amino acids: CASSYEGSSYNEQFF. The CDR3 DNA reads as TGTGCCAGCAGTTACGAGGGTAGCTCCTACAATGAGCAGTTCTTC.

About this clonotype: This clone may be a read error of a much larger clone one base away. The chain combines TRBV29-1 with TRBJ2-3, with TRBD2 matching over 8 bases. The germline V gene has CDR1 SQVTM and CDR2 ANQGSEA. The length of the CDR3 is 14 residues. The CDR3 region is CSAATSGRSDTRYF. In nucleotides, the CDR3 is TGCAGCGCAGCTACTAGCGGACGCTCCGATACGCGGTATTTT.

The gene calls are TRBV20-1 and TRBJ1-2; D might be TRBD1 (5 bases). V dropped 6 bases and J dropped 2 bases, with 13 bases sitting between them. From germline, CDR1 is DFQATT and CDR2 SNEGSKA (reference sequence). This CDR3 is built from 13 residues. CDR3 coding DNA: TGCAGTGCCCTAGACAGATTGAACTATGGCTACACCTTC. It encodes CSALDRLNYGYTF.

Only a few counts were recorded for this clonotype. The chain recombines TRBV28 with TRBJ1-2; D unresolved. The germline CDR1 and CDR2 sequences are MDHEN and SYDVKM. V was trimmed by 1 base and J by 4 bases, leaving 10 bases between them. The CDR3 consists of 14 residues. This CDR3 is CASSLSGQLYGYTF. The CDR3 bases are TGTGCCAGCAGTTTATCCGGCCAGCTCTATGGCTACACCTTC.

This clonotype was recorded at least ten times. V is TRBV20-1 and J is TRBJ2-7; D is possibly TRBD2 (5 bases). V was pared by 3 bases and J by 3 bases, with 21 bases between. CDR3 length equals 16 residues. CDR1 is DFQATT, CDR2 SNEGSKA, per germline (reference sequence). The CDR3 nucleotides read TGCAGTGCTAGTACCCTCTGGGCAGGTGGACTCTACGAGCAGTACTTC. Protein sequence: CSASTLWAGGLYEQYF.

This clonotype was counted a few times. The chain couples TRBV28 to TRBJ1-5, with a possible D match to TRBD1 (6 bases). Trimming cost V 5 bases and J 0 bases, with 14 bases left between them. The germline CDR1 and CDR2 sequences are MDHEN and SYDVKM. The CDR3 runs to 16 residues. The CDR3 DNA reads as TGTGCCAGCAGTCCCCAGACAGGAGTTAGCAATCAGCCCCAGCATTTT. This gives the protein CASSPQTGVSNQPQHF. Full variable domain (outside the CDR3, taken from reference TRBV28 and TRBJ1-5): DVKVTQSSRYLVKRTGEKVFLECVQDMDHENMFWYRQDPGLGLRLIYFSYDVKMKEKGDIPEGYSVSREKKERFSLILESASTNQTSMYLCASSPQTGVSNQPQHFGDGTRLSIL.

The rearrangement joins TRBV2 to TRBJ1-1, with 8 bases that match TRBD1. Per germline, CDR1 SNHLY and CDR2 FYNNEI. The CDR3 spans 17 residues. Trimming removed 5 bases from V and 2 bases from J; junction bases left unmatched: 13. The CDR3 DNA reads as TGTGCCAGCAGTTCTAGGACAGGGACCCGGTCCAACACTGAAGCTTTCTTT. Its translation: CASSSRTGTRSNTEAFF.

This clonotype turned up a few times. The rearrangement joins TRBV20-1 to TRBJ1-1; TRBD1 is a possible D gene (5 bases). With 3 bases removed from V and 8 bases from J, the gap between germline ends came to 19 bases. The CDR3 contains 14 residues. Germline values: CDR1 DFQATT, CDR2 SNEGSKA (reference sequence). Here the CDR3 reads CSARKGEKTIEAFF. CDR3 DNA sequence: TGCAGTGCTAGGAAAGGGGAAAAAACAATAGAAGCTTTCTTT.

This chain links TRBV12-3 or TRBV12-4 with TRBJ2-7, with 7 bases identical to TRBD2. This CDR3 is 15 amino acids long. Trimming removed 6 bases from V and 1 base from J; junction bases left unmatched: 9. The CDR3: CASRYTGRVSYEQYF. The CDR3 DNA follows: TGTGCCAGCAGGTATACTGGGAGGGTATCCTACGAGCAGTACTTC.

V gene TRBV20-1 combines with J gene TRBJ2-1; weak D call: TRBD1 (7 bases). CDR1 is DFQATT and CDR2 is SNEGSKA in the germline V gene (reference sequence). V was cut by 6 bases and J by 4 bases, with 16 bases left in between. This CDR3 is 14 amino acids long. The CDR3 bases are TGCAGTGCCCGCGGGACAGCGTATTACAATGAGCAGTTCTTC. Translating it yields CSARGTAYYNEQFF.

This clonotype was counted ten times or more. In nucleotides, the CDR3 is TGTGCCAGCAGCCAACTCAGAGATACGCAGTATTTT. Translation gives CASSQLRDTQYF. The chain links TRBV12-3 or TRBV12-4 to TRBJ2-3; D call uncertain. CDR3 length: 12 residues. V lost 6 bases to trimming and J lost 5 bases, with 9 bases between them.

There are a few counts of this clonotype. The chain couples TRBV5-1 to TRBJ2-5; possibly TRBD1 or TRBD2 for D (5 bases each). The CDR3 spans 14 residues. Trimming removed 0 bases at V and 2 bases at J, with 8 bases between. Germline V lookup: CDR1 SGHRS, CDR2 YFSETQ. Here the CDR3 DNA reads TGCGCCAGCAGCTTGGATGGGGGACAAGAGACCCAGTACTTC. It specifies CASSLDGGQETQYF.

The genes are TRBV28 and TRBJ1-2; 9 nucleotides match TRBD1. The CDR3 has 14 amino acids. V trimming: 4 bases; J trimming: 4 bases; junction bases outside the gene matches: 4. Germline V gene lookup returns CDR1 MDHEN and CDR2 SYDVKM. The CDR3 region has the DNA TGTGCCAGCAGTTCTACAGGGGGCGGCTATGGCTACACCTTC. Amino acid sequence: CASSSTGGGYGYTF.

The chain uses TRBV12-3 or TRBV12-4 and TRBJ2-4; the match to TRBD2 covers 10 bases. J was trimmed by 8 bases and V by 3 bases; bases with no gene match: 13. The CDR3 has 17 amino acids. The CDR3, as DNA: TGTGCCAGCAGTTTTAAGGGGGCTCTAGCGGGAGCTCACATTCAGTACTTC. Amino acid sequence: CASSFKGALAGAHIQYF.

The V and J genes are TRBV5-1 and TRBJ2-1, with 10 bases fitting TRBD2. In germline, CDR1 is SGHRS, CDR2 YFSETQ. The CDR3 is made up of 18 amino acids. V trimming: 1 base; J trimming: 9 bases; junction bases outside the gene matches: 16. The CDR3 is CASSLSPRGPAGGGEQFF. In DNA, the CDR3 is TGCGCCAGCAGCTTGTCCCCCCGAGGGCCAGCGGGAGGGGGTGAGCAGTTCTTC.

This chain joins TRBV7-6 and TRBJ1-1; tentatively, D is TRBD1 (6 bases). Germline CDR1 SGHVS, CDR2 FNYEAQ. CDR3 length: 16 residues. Deletions cut 5 bases from V and 1 base from J, with 17 bases between. DNA of the CDR3: TGTGCCAGCAGCATTATCCGGAGGGGGGAGAACACTGAAGCTTTCTTT. This codes for CASSIIRRGENTEAFF.

The chain recombines TRBV18 with TRBJ1-4; TRBD1 matches 9 bases. The germline gives CDR1 KGHSH, CDR2 LQKENI. Trimming took 2 bases from V and 4 from J; bases not matched to a gene: 11. CDR3 length: 18 residues. The CDR3 bases are TGTGCCAGCTCACCAGGCCCGGGACAGGGCGCGGGTAATGAAAAACTGTTTTTT. This sequence encodes CASSPGPGQGAGNEKLFF.

V is TRBV12-2 and J is TRBJ1-5. TRBV12-2 counts as a pseudogene. This CDR3 contains 12 residues. DNA of the CDR3: TGTGCAAGTCGCTTAGCGGGGCAGCCCCAGCATTTT. Protein sequence: CASRLAGQPQHF.

This clonotype was recorded at least ten times. The chain's CDR3 is CATSREREGYLYNEQFF. The CDR3 nucleotides are TGTGCCACCAGCAGAGAGCGGGAGGGTTACCTTTACAATGAGCAGTTCTTC. The chain has TRBV15 and TRBJ2-1; the match to TRBD2 covers 9 bases. The CDR3 spans 17 residues. The V gene's germline CDR1 is LNHNV and CDR2 YYDKDF (reference sequence). Losses at the gene ends were 0 bases for V and 4 bases for J; bases not matched to a gene: 7.

There are a few counts of this clonotype. The chain combines TRBV7-9 with TRBJ1-5; possibly TRBD1 for D (5 bases). The V gene lost 1 base and the J gene lost 3 bases, with 13 bases spanning the gap. The V gene's germline CDR1 is SEHNR and CDR2 FQNEAQ (reference sequence). This CDR3 spans 16 amino acids. CDR3 DNA sequence: TGTGCCAGCAGCTTAGACGTGACAGCGAACAATCAGCCCCAGCATTTT. Its translation: CASSLDVTANNQPQHF. The entire variable domain, with the rest obtained from reference TRBV7-9 and TRBJ1-5, is as follows: DTGVSQNPRHKITKRGQNVTFRCDPISEHNRLYWYRQTLGQGPEFLTYFQNEAQLEKSRLLSDRFSAERPKGSFSTLEIQRTEQGDSAMYLCASSLDVTANNQPQHFGDGTRLSIL.